Each of the 13 T cell receptor beta chains below was sequenced from the same sample in a study of vaccination and CD4 T cells after COVID-19. Treatment indicated: approximately 9-day PBMC culture with coronavirus spike peptide pools or control peptides (ViraFEST assay). No antigen is known for these receptors. Once obtained from cultured CD4+ T cells, the DNA was sequenced using the Oncomine TCR Beta short-read assay. TCRdb re-called the PCR reads through MiXCR, storing one row per CDR3 protein. Seen here are more than 13,000 distinct CDR3 sequences, 20% to 25% observed once, and the top ten hold around 12%. Source: CD4+ T cells from blood, cultured in vitro, taken before SARS-CoV-2 vaccination. The source is a human donor who received a COVID-19 vaccine.

This clonotype was seen a handful of times. The chain has TRBV12-3 or TRBV12-4 and TRBJ2-5; tentative D call: TRBD2 (7 bases). The germline V and J ends were trimmed by 5 bases and 7 bases, with 26 bases remaining between them. The CDR3 runs 17 residues. As DNA, the CDR3 is TGTGCCAGCAGTCCCTCACTGGGGGGGCCACTGGGAGGGACCCAGTACTTC. Translation: CASSPSLGGPLGGTQYF.

The chain combines TRBV5-4 with TRBJ2-3; D may be TRBD2 (6 bases). V lost 3 bases and J 3 bases, leaving 8 bases between the germline ends. The CDR3 has 13 residues. Looked up from germline, CDR1 is SGHNT and CDR2 is YYREEE (reference sequence). The CDR3: CASSWGRTDTQYF. The DNA of the CDR3 is TGTGCCAGCAGCTGGGGGAGGACAGATACGCAGTATTTT.

In its sample, this clonotype was seen a few times. The chain recombines TRBV6-1 with TRBJ1-1, with D maybe TRBD1 (5 bases). The CDR3 totals 14 residues. Germline lookup yields CDR1 MNHNS and CDR2 SASEGT. Trimming cost V 7 bases and J 5 bases, with 17 bases left between them. CDR3 sequence reads: CASKKGIGGTEAFF. The CDR3 DNA reads as TGTGCCAGCAAAAAGGGGATCGGGGGAACTGAAGCTTTCTTT.

This chain links TRBV9 with TRBJ1-2; D is possibly TRBD1 (6 bases). This CDR3 is built from 15 residues. Trimming cost V 2 bases and J 3 bases, with 14 bases left between them. Germline assignment: CDR1 SGDLS and CDR2 YYNGEE. The chain's CDR3 is CASSVSPRGDYGYTF. In nucleotides, the CDR3 is TGTGCCAGCAGCGTCTCCCCCAGGGGCGACTATGGCTACACCTTC.

About this clonotype itself: The conserved final phenylalanine or tryptophan is absent from the CDR3, which likely points to a read error. This chain uses TRBV12-3 or TRBV12-4 with TRBJ1-5; D not resolved. The CDR3 runs 15 residues. V was cut by 6 bases and J by 6 bases, with 18 bases left in between. The CDR3 DNA follows: TGTGCCAGCAGCCTGGCCCCAACGGCAGGTCAGCCCCAGCATCTT. This sequence encodes CASSLAPTAGQPQHL.

The chain couples TRBV15 to TRBJ2-3, with a tentative D call TRBD2 (5 bases). The V gene's germline CDR1 is LNHNV and CDR2 YYDKDF (reference sequence). CDR3 size: 13 residues. V was pared by 0 bases and J by 7 bases, with 8 bases between. The CDR3 sequence: CATSRDRGNTQYF. As DNA, the CDR3 is TGTGCCACCAGCAGAGATAGAGGGAATACGCAGTATTTT.

This clonotype was found a few times. This rearrangement joins TRBV6-1 to TRBJ2-7, with TRBD2 matching 8 bases. In germline, CDR1 is MNHNS, CDR2 SASEGT. This CDR3 is built from 16 residues. V dropped 0 bases and J dropped 1; count of bases not matched to a gene: 5. CDR3 DNA sequence: TGTGCCAGCAGTGAAGCTGAGCGGGGGCTATCCTACGAGCAGTACTTC. Its protein is CASSEAERGLSYEQYF.

By share, this clonotype counts as medium-sized. The V gene is TRBV19, the J gene TRBJ2-5; 9 bases are shared with TRBD2. Germline V gene lookup returns CDR1 LNHDA and CDR2 SQIVND (reference sequence). Trimming at V came to 3 bases and at J to 4 bases, leaving 9 bases not matched to a gene. The CDR3 extends over 16 amino acids. CDR3 sequence reads: CASSMARRGGRETQYF. The CDR3 DNA reads TGTGCCAGTAGTATGGCCAGGCGGGGGGGCCGAGAGACCCAGTACTTC. Supplemented by reference TRBV19 and TRBJ2-5, the full variable domain reads DGGITQSPKYLFRKEGQNVTLSCEQNLNHDAMYWYRQDPGQGLRLIYYSQIVNDFQKGDIAEGYSVSREKKESFPLTVTSAQKNPTAFYLCASSMARRGGRETQYFGPGTRLLVL.

By share, this clonotype counts as medium-sized. V usage is TRBV7-8 and J usage is TRBJ2-1; 7 bases are shared with TRBD2. This CDR3 spans 12 amino acids. Germline CDR1 and CDR2: SGHVS and FQNEAQ. Germline trimming cut 5 bases from V and 10 bases from J; bases unmatched to any gene: 5. The CDR3 DNA follows: TGTGCCAGCAGCCCCTCTAGCGGAGAGCAGTTCTTC. The encoded protein is CASSPSSGEQFF.

CDR3 in DNA: TGTGCCAGCAGTGTTCTGCCGTACAATGAGCAGTTCTTC. Protein product: CASSVLPYNEQFF. The J gene is TRBJ2-1, the V gene TRBV2; D ambiguous. In germline, CDR1 is SNHLY, CDR2 FYNNEI. The CDR3 length is 13 residues. Between the trimmed V and J ends, which lost 4 bases and 4 bases, there was a span of 8 bases.

This clonotype was picked up a small number of times. The chain carries TRBV20-1 and TRBJ2-3; 9 positions match TRBD1. Germline values: CDR1 DFQATT, CDR2 SNEGSKA (reference sequence). Trimming cost V 6 bases and J 1 base; bases outside gene matches: 5. This CDR3 spans 14 amino acids. As DNA, the CDR3 is TGCAGTGCCACACAGGGGGCGCGCACAGATACGCAGTATTTT. Encoded protein: CSATQGARTDTQYF.

With respect to this clonotype: No conserved phenylalanine or tryptophan ends this CDR3, so it is likely a read error. The V gene is TRBV30, the J gene TRBJ2-7; 10 positions match TRBD1. This CDR3 has 14 residues. Germline assignment: CDR1 GTSNPN and CDR2 SVGIG (reference sequence). V lost 1 base, J lost 0 bases, and 0 bases stayed unmatched. The CDR3 reads CAWSGDRGSYEQYS. As DNA, the CDR3 is TGTGCCTGGAGTGGGGACAGGGGCTCCTACGAGCAGTACTCC.

This clonotype was observed a handful of times. This chain links TRBV30 with TRBJ2-7; possibly TRBD2 for D (5 bases). CDR3 length equals 12 residues. Germline-derived CDR1 and CDR2 are GTSNPN and SVGIG (reference sequence). Trimming took 3 bases from V and 2 from J, leaving 8 bases between them. As DNA, the CDR3 is TGTGCCTGGAGCGCGGGCACCTACGAGCAGTACTTC. Its translation is CAWSAGTYEQYF.